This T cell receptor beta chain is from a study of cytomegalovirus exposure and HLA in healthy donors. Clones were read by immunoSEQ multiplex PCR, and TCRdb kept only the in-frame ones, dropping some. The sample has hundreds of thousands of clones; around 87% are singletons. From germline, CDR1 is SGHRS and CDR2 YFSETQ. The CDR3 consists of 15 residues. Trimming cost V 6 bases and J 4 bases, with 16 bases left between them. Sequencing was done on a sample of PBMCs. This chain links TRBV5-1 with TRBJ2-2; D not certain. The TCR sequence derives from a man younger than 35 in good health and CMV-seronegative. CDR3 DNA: TGCGCCAGCACCCCTTTGGCAGTCCGCACCGGGGAGCTGTTTTTT. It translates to CASTPLAVRTGELFF.